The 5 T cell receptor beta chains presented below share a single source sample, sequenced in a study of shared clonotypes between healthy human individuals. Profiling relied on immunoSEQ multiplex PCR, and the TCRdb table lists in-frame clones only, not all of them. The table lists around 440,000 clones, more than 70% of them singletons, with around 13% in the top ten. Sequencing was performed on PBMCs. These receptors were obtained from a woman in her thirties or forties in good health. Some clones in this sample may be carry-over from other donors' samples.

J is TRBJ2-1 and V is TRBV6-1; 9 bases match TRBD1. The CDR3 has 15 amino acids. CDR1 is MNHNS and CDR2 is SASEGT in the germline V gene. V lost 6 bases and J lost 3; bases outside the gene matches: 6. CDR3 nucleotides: TGTGCCAGCAGCCCCGGGGGACAGGGCTACAATGAGCAGTTCTTC. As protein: CASSPGGQGYNEQFF.

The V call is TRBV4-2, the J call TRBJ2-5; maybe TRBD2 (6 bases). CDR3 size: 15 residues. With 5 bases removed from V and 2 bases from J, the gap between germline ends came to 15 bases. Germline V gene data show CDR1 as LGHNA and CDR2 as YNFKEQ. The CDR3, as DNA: TGTGCCAGCAGCACCCGGGACTCGAAACAAGAGACCCAGTACTTC. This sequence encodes CASSTRDSKQETQYF.

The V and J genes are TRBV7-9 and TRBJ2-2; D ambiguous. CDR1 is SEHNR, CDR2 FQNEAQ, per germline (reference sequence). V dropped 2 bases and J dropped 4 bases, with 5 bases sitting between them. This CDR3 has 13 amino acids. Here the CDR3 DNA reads TGTGCCAGCAGCTTATCTCCCACCGGGGAGCTGTTTTTT. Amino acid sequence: CASSLSPTGELFF.

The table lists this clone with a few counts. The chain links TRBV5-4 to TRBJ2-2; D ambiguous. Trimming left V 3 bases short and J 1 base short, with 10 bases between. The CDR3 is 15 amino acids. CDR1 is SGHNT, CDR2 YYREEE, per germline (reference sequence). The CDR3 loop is CASSYGRGNTGELFF. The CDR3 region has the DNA TGTGCCAGCAGCTACGGACGAGGGAACACCGGGGAGCTGTTTTTT.

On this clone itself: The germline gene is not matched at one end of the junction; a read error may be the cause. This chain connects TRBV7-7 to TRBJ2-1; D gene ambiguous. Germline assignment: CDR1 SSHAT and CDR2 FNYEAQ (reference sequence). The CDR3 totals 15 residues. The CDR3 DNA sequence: TGTGCTAGCAGCTTAGCTCCGGATACTAAGGATGAGCAGTTCTTC. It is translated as CASSLAPDTKDEQFF. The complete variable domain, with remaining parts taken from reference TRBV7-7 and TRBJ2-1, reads GAGVSQSPRYKVTKRGQDVTLRCDPISSHATLYWYQQALGQGPEFLTYFNYEAQPDKSGLPSDRFSAERPEGSISTLTIQRTEQRDSAMYRCASSLAPDTKDEQFFGPGTRLTVL.